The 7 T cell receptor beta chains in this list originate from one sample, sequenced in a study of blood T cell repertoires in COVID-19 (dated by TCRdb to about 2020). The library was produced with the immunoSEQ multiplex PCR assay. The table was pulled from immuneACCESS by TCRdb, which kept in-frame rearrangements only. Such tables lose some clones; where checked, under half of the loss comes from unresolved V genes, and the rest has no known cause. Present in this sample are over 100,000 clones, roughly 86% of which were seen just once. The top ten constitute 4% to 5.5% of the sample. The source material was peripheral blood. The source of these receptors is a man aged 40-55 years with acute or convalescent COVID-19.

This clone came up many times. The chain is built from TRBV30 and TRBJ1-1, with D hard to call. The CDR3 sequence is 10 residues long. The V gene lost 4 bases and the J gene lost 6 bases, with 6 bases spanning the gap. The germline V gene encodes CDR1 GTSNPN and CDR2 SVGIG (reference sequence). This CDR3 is CAWTGPEAFF. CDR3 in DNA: TGTGCCTGGACGGGTCCTGAAGCTTTCTTT.

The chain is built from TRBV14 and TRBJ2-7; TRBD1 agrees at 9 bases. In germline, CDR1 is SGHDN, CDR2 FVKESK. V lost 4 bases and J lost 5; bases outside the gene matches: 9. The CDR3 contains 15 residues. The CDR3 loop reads CASSLGTGFAHEQYF. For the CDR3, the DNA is TGTGCCAGCAGCCTCGGGACAGGGTTCGCCCACGAGCAGTACTTC.

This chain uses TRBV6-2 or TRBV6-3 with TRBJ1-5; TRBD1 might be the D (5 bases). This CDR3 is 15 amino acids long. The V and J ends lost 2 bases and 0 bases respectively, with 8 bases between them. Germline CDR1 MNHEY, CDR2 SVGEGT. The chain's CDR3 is CASSYTGHSNQPQHF. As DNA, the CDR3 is TGTGCCAGCAGTTACACAGGTCATAGCAATCAGCCCCAGCATTTT.

The CDR3 reads CASSSTGGVHTEAFF. The CDR3 bases are TGTGCCAGCAGTTCCACAGGGGGTGTTCACACTGAAGCTTTCTTT. V gene TRBV28 combines with J gene TRBJ1-1; 8 bases fit TRBD1. Germline V gene sequence: CDR1 MDHEN, CDR2 SYDVKM. Trimming cost V 4 bases and J 3 bases; bases outside gene matches: 7. The CDR3 is 15 amino acids. The full variable domain, rest sourced from reference TRBV28 and TRBJ1-1, is DVKVTQSSRYLVKRTGEKVFLECVQDMDHENMFWYRQDPGLGLRLIYFSYDVKMKEKGDIPEGYSVSREKKERFSLILESASTNQTSMYLCASSSTGGVHTEAFFGQGTRLTVV.

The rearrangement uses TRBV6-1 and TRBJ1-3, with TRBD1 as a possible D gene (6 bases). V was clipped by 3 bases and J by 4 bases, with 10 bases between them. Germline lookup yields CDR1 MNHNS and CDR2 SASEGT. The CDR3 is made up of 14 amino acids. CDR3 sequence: CASSETGRGNTIYF. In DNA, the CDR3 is TGTGCCAGCAGTGAGACAGGCAGAGGAAACACCATATATTTT.

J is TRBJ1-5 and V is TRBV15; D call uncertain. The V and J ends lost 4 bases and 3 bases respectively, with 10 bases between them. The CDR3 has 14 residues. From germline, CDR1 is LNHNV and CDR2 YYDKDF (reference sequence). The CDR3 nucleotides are TGTGCCACCAGCAAACCCAACACCAATCAGCCCCAGCATTTT. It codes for CATSKPNTNQPQHF.

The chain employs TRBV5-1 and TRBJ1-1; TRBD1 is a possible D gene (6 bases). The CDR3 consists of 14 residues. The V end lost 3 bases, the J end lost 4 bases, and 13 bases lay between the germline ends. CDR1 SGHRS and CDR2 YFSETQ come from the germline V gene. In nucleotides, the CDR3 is TGCGCCAGCAGCTCACAGGGCTCTTCCACTGAAGCTTTCTTT. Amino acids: CASSSQGSSTEAFF.